The clone carrying this TCR beta chain was seen a handful of times. Antigen: not known. Repertoires were generated with immunoSEQ multiplex PCR, while TCRdb's copy carries only in-frame clones and drops some. The sample yields 15,000 to 25,000 clones, 85% to 90% seen once. The data derive from a study of OX40 agonist ivuxolimab in advanced cancers. Study background: Patients with prior anti-PD-1, anti-PD-L1 or anti-CTLA-4 therapy were eligible; roughly 41% had some. General observations from the study: The authors did not determine the antigen specificity of the expanded peripheral T cells. CD8+ T cells showed, on average, more clonal expansion than CD4+ cells.

There are 19 residues in the CDR3. CDR1 is SGHRS, CDR2 YFSETQ, per germline. Trimming at V came to 7 bases and at J to 1 base, leaving 19 bases not matched to a gene. The chain is built from TRBV5-1 and TRBJ2-2, with TRBD2 identical over 7 bases. The source was CD4+ or CD8+ T cells sorted from blood, collected in a trial of the OX40 agonist ivuxolimab. This TCR came from an adult with an advanced solid tumor such as melanoma, head and neck, liver or kidney cancer. The CDR3 is CASFPSRDVPGGNTGELFF. CDR3 in DNA: TGCGCCAGCTTCCCCTCCCGGGACGTACCGGGAGGGAACACCGGGGAGCTGTTTTTT.